This T cell receptor (beta chain) was identified during a study of T cells in Graves' hyperthyroidism and ophthalmopathy. Study at large: Peripheral blood was drawn at first diagnosis, prior to all treatment. Study-level results: Clonotypes that were expanded in thyroid above 0.001 mostly appeared in blood too. Before onset, by a median of about six months, the model predicted ophthalmopathy.

Researchers amplified the TCR beta CDR3 regions from RNA transcripts. Researchers ran a first-round RT-PCR on the TCR CDR3 using the HTBI primer set. One entry per CDR3 protein results from TCRdb running MiXCR on the multiplex PCR reads. Of roughly 380,000 distinct CDR3 sequences listed, 15% to 20% are singletons. This clonotype was picked up many times. Antigen specificity is unknown. The germline CDR1 and CDR2 sequences are SGDLS and YYNGEE. Trimming shortened V by 2 bases and J by 3 bases, and 8 bases separated the two germline ends. This CDR3 has 14 amino acids. The sample was blood. The rearrangement joins TRBV9 to TRBJ2-2; D not certain. The clonotype was recovered from a middle-aged woman with Graves' ophthalmopathy. The CDR3 sequence: CASSVGQYTGELFF. In nucleotides, the CDR3 is TGTGCCAGCAGCGTCGGGCAGTACACCGGGGAGCTGTTTTTT.